The rows below give T cell receptor beta chains drawn from one sample of a study of sequential checkpoint blockade in melanoma. The data were produced by immunoSEQ multiplex PCR, yet TCRdb's version contains in-frame clones alone and is incomplete. This repertoire shows some 26,000 clones, around 73% found once; its top ten account for roughly a fifth. The sequencing used CD8+ T cells sorted from blood (inferred from file names), collected from a patient given nivolumab and ipilimumab in sequence. The receptors come from a human donor with melanoma. CDR3s include the opening cysteine and the closing phenylalanine or tryptophan. Fields, in order: V gene, D gene, J gene, clone size, CDR3 DNA, CDR3 protein. A D gene is named only where the DNA matches it firmly. Clone size appears in some rows only: once, few, many, or a class for an expanded clone.

v_gene: TRBV27; d_gene: TRBD2; j_gene: TRBJ2-5; abundance: .; CDR3nt: TGTGCCAGCAGCCGAAACTATCTAGCGGGAGGCGAGACCCAGTACTTC; CDR3aa: CASSRNYLAGGETQYF
v_gene: TRBV5-1; d_gene: TRBD2; j_gene: TRBJ2-7; abundance: .; CDR3nt: TGCGCCAGCAGCTGGGGACTATCCTACGAGCAGTACTTC; CDR3aa: CASSWGLSYEQYF
v_gene: TRBV5-1; d_gene: TRBD2; j_gene: TRBJ2-2; abundance: .; CDR3nt: TGCGCCAGCAGCTTGGCGGGACAGGGAGCCAAACTAGCGGGAGGCTGGAGGGAGCTGTTTTTT; CDR3aa: CASSLAGQGAKLAGGWRELFF
v_gene: TRBV7-6; d_gene: .; j_gene: TRBJ2-7; abundance: .; CDR3nt: TGTGCCAGCAGCTTAGGTCGCGGAGCCTACGAGCAGTACTTC; CDR3aa: CASSLGRGAYEQYF
v_gene: TRBV21-1; d_gene: .; j_gene: TRBJ2-2; abundance: .; CDR3nt: TGTGCCAGCAGCCCCCGGAAGACAACCCCGAACACCGGGGAGCTGTTTTTT; CDR3aa: CASSPRKTTPNTGELFF
v_gene: TRBV19; d_gene: TRBD1; j_gene: TRBJ2-7; abundance: .; CDR3nt: TGTGCCAGTAGTATCGGACAGGGACTTTCCTACGAGCAGTACTTC; CDR3aa: CASSIGQGLSYEQYF
v_gene: TRBV12-5; d_gene: .; j_gene: TRBJ1-2; abundance: .; CDR3nt: TGTGCTAGTGGTACCGGGGGAGCTAACTATGGCTACACCTTC; CDR3aa: CASGTGGANYGYTF
v_gene: TRBV10-2; d_gene: .; j_gene: TRBJ1-6; abundance: .; CDR3nt: TGCGCCAGCACCAGTGAGAGGCAGGGCTATTCACCCCTCCACTTT; CDR3aa: CASTSERQGYSPLHF
v_gene: TRBV13; d_gene: .; j_gene: TRBJ1-2; abundance: once; CDR3nt: TGTGCCAGCAGTTACCAACAGGGTCCTGGATATGGCTACACCTTC; CDR3aa: CASSYQQGPGYGYTF
v_gene: TRBV9; d_gene: .; j_gene: TRBJ2-2; abundance: few; CDR3nt: TGTGCCAGCAGCGTAACAAACACCGGGGAGCTGTTTTTT; CDR3aa: CASSVTNTGELFF
v_gene: TRBV28; d_gene: TRBD2; j_gene: TRBJ2-7; abundance: few; CDR3nt: TGTGCCAGCTCGAGCGGGAGATTTCCCTACGAGCAGTACTTC; CDR3aa: CASSSGRFPYEQYF
v_gene: TRBV4-1; d_gene: .; j_gene: TRBJ1-1; abundance: .; CDR3nt: TGCGCCAGCAGCCAAGAAGTCCTTATCCCGGGGGTAGTAAACACTGAAGCTTTCTTT; CDR3aa: CASSQEVLIPGVVNTEAFF
v_gene: TRBV7-9; d_gene: TRBD2; j_gene: TRBJ2-7; abundance: .; CDR3nt: TGTGCCAGCAGTTCAGCGGGGGGGCGGGACGAGCAGTACTTC; CDR3aa: CASSSAGGRDEQYF
v_gene: TRBV29-1; d_gene: TRBD2; j_gene: TRBJ2-3; abundance: .; CDR3nt: TGCAGCGTTGTGCCTAGCGGGACAGATACGCAGTATTTT; CDR3aa: CSVVPSGTDTQYF
v_gene: TRBV5-8; d_gene: .; j_gene: TRBJ2-7; abundance: .; CDR3nt: TGTGCCAGCGAGGACAAACCCTACGAGCAGTACTTC; CDR3aa: CASEDKPYEQYF
v_gene: TRBV7-6; d_gene: .; j_gene: TRBJ1-1; abundance: .; CDR3nt: TGTGCCAGCAGCCCAGGACCCCAGGGAGGGTTGACTGAAGCTTTCTTT; CDR3aa: CASSPGPQGGLTEAFF
v_gene: TRBV28; d_gene: .; j_gene: TRBJ2-7; abundance: .; CDR3nt: TGTGCCAGCAGTTTTCCCATTACGACGGGTAGCTCCTACGAGCAGTACTTC; CDR3aa: CASSFPITTGSSYEQYF
v_gene: TRBV28; d_gene: .; j_gene: TRBJ1-1; abundance: .; CDR3nt: TGTGCCAGCAGTTACCTTACGGATACGACAGTTTACACTGAAGCTTTCTTT; CDR3aa: CASSYLTDTTVYTEAFF
v_gene: TRBV25-1; d_gene: .; j_gene: TRBJ1-2; abundance: .; CDR3nt: TGTGCCAGCAGTGAAGCCAACTTCTATGGCTACACCTTC; CDR3aa: CASSEANFYGYTF
v_gene: TRBV13; d_gene: TRBD1; j_gene: TRBJ1-3; abundance: few; CDR3nt: TGTGCCAGCAGCTTCCCCCAGGGGGAGGTTGGAAACACCATATATTTT; CDR3aa: CASSFPQGEVGNTIYF
v_gene: TRBV7-6; d_gene: .; j_gene: TRBJ2-1; abundance: .; CDR3nt: TGTGCCAGCAGCTTGATACCCGGTATAGAGAGGAATGAGCAGTTCTTC; CDR3aa: CASSLIPGIERNEQFF
v_gene: TRBV2; d_gene: TRBD1; j_gene: TRBJ1-1; abundance: .; CDR3nt: TGTGCCAGCAGTGTCTCAGGGGGCGTGCAGACTGAAGCTTTCTTT; CDR3aa: CASSVSGGVQTEAFF
v_gene: TRBV7-2; d_gene: TRBD1; j_gene: TRBJ1-1; abundance: few; CDR3nt: TGTGCCAGCAGCCCGACAGGGGGCACTGAAGCTTTCTTT; CDR3aa: CASSPTGGTEAFF
v_gene: TRBV2; d_gene: TRBD2; j_gene: TRBJ2-3; abundance: .; CDR3nt: TGTGCCAGCAGTGAAGGCCTAGCGGGGATCACAGATACGCAGTATTTT; CDR3aa: CASSEGLAGITDTQYF
v_gene: TRBV4-3; d_gene: .; j_gene: TRBJ2-1; abundance: .; CDR3nt: TGCGCCAGCAGCCAAGATTTTACCGGGAATGAGCAGTTCTTC; CDR3aa: CASSQDFTGNEQFF
v_gene: TRBV7-9; d_gene: TRBD2; j_gene: TRBJ2-1; abundance: .; CDR3nt: TGTGCCACCCCCGAAGGACTAGCGGGGGCCCGCTCCTACAATGAGCAGTTCTTC; CDR3aa: CATPEGLAGARSYNEQFF
v_gene: TRBV5-6; d_gene: .; j_gene: TRBJ2-1; abundance: .; CDR3nt: TGTGCCAGCAGTCTAACGAGCAATGAGCAGTTCTTC; CDR3aa: CASSLTSNEQFF
v_gene: TRBV7-8; d_gene: .; j_gene: TRBJ2-3; abundance: .; CDR3nt: TGTGCCAGCAGCTTATCTGCGGGGGCCTCAGATACGCAGTATTTT; CDR3aa: CASSLSAGASDTQYF
v_gene: TRBV6-4; d_gene: .; j_gene: TRBJ2-1; abundance: .; CDR3nt: TGTGCCAGCAGTGACGGGCAGATATCGGATGAGCAGTTCTTC; CDR3aa: CASSDGQISDEQFF
v_gene: TRBV30; d_gene: .; j_gene: TRBJ1-2; abundance: .; CDR3nt: TGTGCCTGGAGGGGAGATGGCTACACCTTC; CDR3aa: CAWRGDGYTF
v_gene: TRBV4-3; d_gene: .; j_gene: TRBJ1-2; abundance: .; CDR3nt: TGCGCCAGCAGCCAGGGCAATGGCTACACCTTC; CDR3aa: CASSQGNGYTF
v_gene: TRBV30; d_gene: .; j_gene: TRBJ2-1; abundance: .; CDR3nt: TGTGCCTGGAGTCTCGGACTCAATGAGCAGTTCTTC; CDR3aa: CAWSLGLNEQFF
v_gene: TRBV6-5; d_gene: .; j_gene: TRBJ1-6; abundance: many; CDR3nt: TGTGCCAGCAGTTATGACTCAGGGGTTTCACCCCTCCACTTT; CDR3aa: CASSYDSGVSPLHF
v_gene: TRBV9; d_gene: .; j_gene: TRBJ1-2; abundance: .; CDR3nt: TGTGCCAGCGGTGGGCGCAACTATGGCTACACCTTC; CDR3aa: CASGGRNYGYTF
v_gene: TRBV19; d_gene: TRBD2; j_gene: TRBJ2-7; abundance: .; CDR3nt: TGTGCCAGTAGTCCGGGACTAGATTACGAGCAGTACTTC; CDR3aa: CASSPGLDYEQYF
v_gene: TRBV5-1; d_gene: TRBD2; j_gene: TRBJ2-5; abundance: .; CDR3nt: TGCGCCAGCAGCGGGGTAGCGGGAGGGAGGCAAGAGACCCAGTACTTC; CDR3aa: CASSGVAGGRQETQYF
v_gene: TRBV4-2; d_gene: .; j_gene: TRBJ1-4; abundance: .; CDR3nt: TGTGCCAGCAGCCAAGAAAGAGACAGGTTAAATGAAAAACTGTTTTTT; CDR3aa: CASSQERDRLNEKLFF
v_gene: TRBV5-1; d_gene: TRBD1; j_gene: TRBJ1-4; abundance: .; CDR3nt: TGCGCCAGCAGCCCCACCCGACAGGGAGGAGAAAAACTGTTTTTT; CDR3aa: CASSPTRQGGEKLFF
v_gene: TRBV4-3; d_gene: .; j_gene: TRBJ2-2; abundance: .; CDR3nt: TGCGCCAGCAGCCAAGATCAAGTGGGGCTGAACACCGGGGAGCTGTTTTTT; CDR3aa: CASSQDQVGLNTGELFF
v_gene: TRBV10-2; d_gene: .; j_gene: TRBJ2-7; abundance: .; CDR3nt: TGCGCCAGCAGCCCCGGGGGGCCCTACGAGCAGTACTTC; CDR3aa: CASSPGGPYEQYF
v_gene: TRBV28; d_gene: .; j_gene: TRBJ1-5; abundance: .; CDR3nt: TGTGCCAGCAGCTTATATTCGGGTTCAGGGTTTCAGCCCCAGCATTTT; CDR3aa: CASSLYSGSGFQPQHF
v_gene: TRBV7-8; d_gene: .; j_gene: TRBJ2-7; abundance: .; CDR3nt: TGTGCCAGCAGCTTAGTGGCAGGGTCCTACGAGCAGTACTTC; CDR3aa: CASSLVAGSYEQYF
v_gene: TRBV5-6; d_gene: .; j_gene: TRBJ1-2; abundance: .; CDR3nt: TGTGCCAGCAGCCCAGTGCGGGACCGAAGAAAAGCTAACTATGGCTACACCTTC; CDR3aa: CASSPVRDRRKANYGYTF
v_gene: TRBV2; d_gene: .; j_gene: TRBJ1-5; abundance: .; CDR3nt: TGTGCCAGCAGCTTTAGACAGCCGGTCAATCAGCCCCAGCATTTT; CDR3aa: CASSFRQPVNQPQHF
v_gene: TRBV7-8; d_gene: .; j_gene: TRBJ2-1; abundance: .; CDR3nt: TGTGCCAGCAGCCCCGTCAATGAGCAGTTCTTC; CDR3aa: CASSPVNEQFF
v_gene: TRBV30; d_gene: .; j_gene: TRBJ1-5; abundance: .; CDR3nt: TGTGCCTGGGGAGAGGATCAGCCCCAGCATTTT; CDR3aa: CAWGEDQPQHF